These 28 T cell receptor beta chains share one sample of origin, sequenced in a study of vaccination and CD4 T cells after COVID-19 (dated by TCRdb to the early 2020s). The library was prepared using PCR. Sequenced on an Illumina iSeq 100. TCR sequencing of DNA from cultured CD4+ T cells used the Oncomine TCR Beta short-read assay at the Johns Hopkins FTIC core. The raw public data were reprocessed by TCRdb itself: fastp quality trimming at Q25, MiXCR clonotype calling, in-frame beta chains only. Each record represents a unique CDR3 protein, reported with the most common genes and DNA among its rows. In all, the sample holds about 14,000 distinct CDR3 sequences, and roughly 50% of those were seen once. The top ten clonotypes cover 9% to 15% of the sample. These receptors have no identified antigens. The sample's treatment or condition, from its label and the paper: approximately 11-day PBMC culture with coronavirus spike peptide pools or control peptides (ViraFEST assay).

The sample was CD4+ T cells from blood, cultured in vitro. The receptors originated from a human donor who had recovered from COVID-19.

The gene calls are TRBV6-1 and TRBJ1-3; 7 bases agree with TRBD1. The CDR3 spans 14 residues. Trimming took 1 base from V and 7 from J; bases not matched to a gene: 4. Germline loops: CDR1 MNHNS, CDR2 SASEGT. The CDR3 DNA follows: TGTGCCAGCAGTGAAGTTGACAGGGTGAACACCATATATTTT. Residues: CASSEVDRVNTIYF.

This clonotype was seen only a few times. V is TRBV6-1 and J is TRBJ2-2; tentatively, D is TRBD1 or TRBD2 (6 bases each). V lost 4 bases, J lost 1 base, and 13 bases lay in between. The CDR3 is 16 residues long. Germline values: CDR1 MNHNS, CDR2 SASEGT. CDR3 protein: CASSAPRGRNTGELFF. In DNA form, the CDR3 reads TGTGCCAGCAGTGCTCCTCGGGGGCGGAACACCGGGGAGCTGTTTTTT.

The chain employs TRBV28 and TRBJ1-2, with a weak D call TRBD1 (6 bases). The CDR3 is 12 residues long. V gave up 6 bases and J gave up 8 bases, with 13 bases separating them. Germline CDR1 reads MDHEN; CDR2 reads SYDVKM. DNA for the CDR3: TGTGCCAGCAGACCCGACAGGTTAGGCTACACCTTC. Protein product: CASRPDRLGYTF.

The chain links TRBV6-1 to TRBJ2-7; possibly TRBD1 for D (6 bases). V dropped 6 bases and J dropped 3 bases, with 12 bases sitting between them. The germline V gene encodes CDR1 MNHNS and CDR2 SASEGT. CDR3 size: 13 residues. CDR3 coding DNA: TGTGCCAGCAGACAAGGACAGAACTACGAGCAGTACTTC. This codes for CASRQGQNYEQYF.

This clonotype was counted a few times. CDR3 sequence reads: CASGRNTEAFF. CDR3 nucleotide sequence: TGTGCCAGCGGCCGCAACACTGAAGCTTTCTTT. This rearrangement joins TRBV6-1 to TRBJ1-1; D ambiguous. This CDR3 region has 11 residues. CDR1 MNHNS and CDR2 SASEGT come from the germline V gene. V was trimmed by 8 bases and J by 2 bases, leaving 6 bases between them.

This sequence joins TRBV12-3 or TRBV12-4 and TRBJ1-2; D might be TRBD1 (5 bases). V lost 5 bases and J 13 bases, leaving 17 bases between the germline ends. CDR3 size: 12 residues. Here the CDR3 reads CASSPGSARGTF. DNA of the CDR3: TGTGCCAGCAGTCCAGGGTCTGCCCGGGGCACCTTC.

This chain connects TRBV5-4 to TRBJ2-5, with TRBD1 matching 7 bases. This CDR3 contains 14 residues. The V segment lost 7 bases and the J segment 1 base; nucleotides outside the gene matches: 7. Per germline, CDR1 SGHNT and CDR2 YYREEE (reference sequence). CDR3 loop: CASSLGTAQETQYF. The CDR3 DNA sequence: TGTGCCAGCTCGCTTGGGACAGCCCAAGAGACCCAGTACTTC.

This clonotype showed up just a few times. The chain employs TRBV6-5 and TRBJ1-2; D is unclear. Germline V CDR1 and CDR2: MNHEY, SVGAGI. V was shortened by 0 bases and J by 1 base, with 9 bases between the two germline ends. The CDR3 sequence is 15 residues long. The CDR3 DNA is TGTGCCAGCAGTTACTCTGGCAGCGTTAACTATGGCTACACCTTC. Amino acids: CASSYSGSVNYGYTF.

A note on this clonotype: This may come from a read error, since a much larger clone is one base off. The chain links TRBV19 to TRBJ2-7, with 8 bases fitting TRBD1. CDR3 length: 13 amino acids. CDR1 LNHDA and CDR2 SQIVND come from the germline V gene (reference sequence). CDR3 DNA: TGTGCCAGTAGCGTCGACAGGGGCTACGGGCAGTACTTC. Protein: CASSVDRGYGQYF.

This clonotype was observed a few times. The genes are TRBV11-3 and TRBJ1-1; D not resolved. Deletions cut 5 bases from V and 4 bases from J, with 17 bases between. Germline V lookup: CDR1 SGHNT, CDR2 YENEEA. This CDR3 is 15 amino acids long. DNA for the CDR3: TGTGCCAGCAGCCGGACGGTGGTAAGTGGCACTGAAGCTTTCTTT. Translation gives CASSRTVVSGTEAFF.

The table lists this clonotype with a few counts. This chain links TRBV20-1 with TRBJ1-2; D unclear. This CDR3 contains 13 residues. CDR1 is DFQATT and CDR2 is SNEGSKA in the germline V gene (reference sequence). V was shortened by 2 bases and J by 1 base, with 8 bases between the two germline ends. The CDR3 DNA reads as TGCAGTGCTAGACTGGAGGTTAACTATGGCTACACCTTC. Its translation is CSARLEVNYGYTF.

The rearrangement uses TRBV6-2 or TRBV6-3 and TRBJ2-4; tentatively, D is TRBD2 (5 bases). Germline V gene data show CDR1 as MNHEY and CDR2 as SVGEGT. The CDR3 has 15 amino acids. Trimming removed 5 bases from V and 4 bases from J, with 15 bases in between. Written as DNA, the CDR3 is TGTGCCAGCAGTGGACGGGAAAACTGGAAAAACATTCAGTACTTC. Translating it yields CASSGRENWKNIQYF.

This clonotype has more than one count but fewer than ten. The chain carries TRBV7-6 and TRBJ1-1; no clear D. The germline CDR1 and CDR2 sequences are SGHVS and FNYEAQ. Trimming took 2 bases from V and 0 from J, leaving 4 bases between them. The CDR3 is 13 amino acids. Here the CDR3 DNA reads TGTGCCAGCAGCTTATATGTGAACACTGAAGCTTTCTTT. Protein product: CASSLYVNTEAFF.

This rearrangement joins TRBV7-9 to TRBJ2-2; 7 nucleotides align to TRBD2. Germline V gives CDR1 SEHNR, CDR2 FQNEAQ (reference sequence). The CDR3 is 16 amino acids. The V and J ends lost 6 bases and 4 bases, in that order; junction bases with no gene match: 11. The CDR3 DNA is TGTGCCAGCAGATCCCCAGGGAGGGCGTTCACCGGGGAGCTGTTTTTT. Encoded protein: CASRSPGRAFTGELFF.

V usage is TRBV6-1 and J usage is TRBJ1-2, with 10 bases matching TRBD1. Trimming cost V 6 bases and J 6 bases; bases outside gene matches: 4. The CDR3 extends over 13 amino acids. Germline V gene sequence: CDR1 MNHNS, CDR2 SASEGT. DNA for the CDR3: TGTGCCAGCAGAGAGGACAGGGGGAATGGCTACACCTTC. Protein sequence: CASREDRGNGYTF.

The rearrangement uses TRBV7-3 and TRBJ2-1; 9 positions agree with TRBD2. V gave up 1 base and J gave up 6 bases; unmatched junction bases: 7. The V gene's germline CDR1 is SGHTA and CDR2 FQGTGA. The CDR3 consists of 16 residues. DNA for the CDR3: TGTGCCAGCAGCTTAAAGGTAGGACTAGCGACCAATGAGCAGTTCTTC. Its translation is CASSLKVGLATNEQFF.

A few counts support this clonotype. The V and J genes are TRBV7-9 and TRBJ2-3; D may be TRBD2 (6 bases). The CDR3 is made up of 15 amino acids. V lost 6 bases to trimming and J lost 5 bases, with 18 bases between them. Germline V CDR1 and CDR2: SEHNR, FQNEAQ (reference sequence). The CDR3 region has the DNA TGTGCCAGCAGTTTGAGAAGCGGGCGCTTAGATACGCAGTATTTT. Translation: CASSLRSGRLDTQYF.

This clonotype was found once. V usage is TRBV6-5 and J usage is TRBJ2-1; D is unresolved. The CDR3 contains 17 residues. V gave up 0 bases and J gave up 2 bases, with 14 bases separating them. Germline V CDR1 and CDR2: MNHEY, SVGAGI. The CDR3 DNA is TGTGCCAGCAGTTACTCTCGAGGACCAATCACCTACAATGAGCAGTTCTTC. Protein sequence: CASSYSRGPITYNEQFF.

A few counts support this clonotype. V is TRBV6-1 and J is TRBJ2-3, with D tentatively TRBD1 (6 bases). The CDR3 totals 14 residues. V was shortened by 8 bases and J by 0 bases, with 12 bases between the two germline ends. The germline V gene has CDR1 MNHNS and CDR2 SASEGT. CDR3 nucleotide sequence: TGTGCCAGCGCCGACAGGTCTAGCACAGATACGCAGTATTTT. Its translation is CASADRSSTDTQYF.

This clonotype occurred a few times. The chain links TRBV10-2 to TRBJ1-2; no clear D gene. Germline lookup yields CDR1 WSHSY and CDR2 SAAADI. The V and J ends lost 9 bases and 3 bases respectively, with 11 bases between them. There are 12 residues in the CDR3. The CDR3, as DNA: TGCGCCAGTAAAGCGGGCGACTATGGCTACACCTTC. Translated, it gives CASKAGDYGYTF.

The genes are TRBV6-1 and TRBJ1-5; 7 bases line up with TRBD1. Germline trimming cut 4 bases from V and 2 bases from J; bases unmatched to any gene: 8. The CDR3 totals 16 residues. CDR1 MNHNS and CDR2 SASEGT come from the germline V gene. The CDR3 DNA reads TGTGCCAGCAGTGCCCGACAGGGATCCGGCAATCAGCCCCAGCATTTT. It translates to CASSARQGSGNQPQHF.

This clonotype was seen just once. This rearrangement joins TRBV7-9 to TRBJ2-1, with 8 bases fitting TRBD2. Germline V gene lookup returns CDR1 SEHNR and CDR2 FQNEAQ (reference sequence). This CDR3 comprises 15 residues. V lost 5 bases and J lost 3; bases outside the gene matches: 6. In DNA, the CDR3 is TGTGCCAGCAGCCCCGGGGGGGCGGACTACAATGAGCAGTTCTTC. Protein: CASSPGGADYNEQFF.

The genes are TRBV5-4 and TRBJ1-1, with D perhaps TRBD1 (6 bases). CDR1 and CDR2 (germline): SGHNT, YYREEE (reference sequence). The V gene lost 7 bases and the J gene lost 9 bases, with 19 bases spanning the gap. This CDR3 contains 13 residues. CDR3 loop: CASGRGGALKAFF. The DNA of the CDR3 is TGTGCCAGCGGCCGGGGGGGGGCGCTTAAAGCTTTCTTT.

This chain joins TRBV7-9 and TRBJ2-5, with 7 bases identical to TRBD1. Germline V gives CDR1 SEHNR, CDR2 FQNEAQ (reference sequence). The CDR3 contains 16 residues. V trimming: 2 bases; J trimming: 3 bases; junction bases outside the gene matches: 9. CDR3 nucleotide sequence: TGTGCCAGCAGCTTAATCCCGGGACAGACGAAAGAGACCCAGTACTTC. This codes for CASSLIPGQTKETQYF.

V is TRBV19 and J is TRBJ2-5; the D call may be TRBD1 or TRBD2 (6 bases each). The CDR3 is 16 amino acids. V dropped 4 bases and J dropped 5 bases, with 20 bases sitting between them. Per the germline V gene, CDR1 is LNHDA and CDR2 is SQIVND (reference sequence). CDR3 residues: CASSKRTPGAGETQYF. CDR3 nucleotide sequence: TGTGCCAGTAGTAAAAGGACTCCGGGGGCGGGGGAGACCCAGTACTTC. The variable domain in full, with the rest retrieved from reference TRBV19 and TRBJ2-5, is DGGITQSPKYLFRKEGQNVTLSCEQNLNHDAMYWYRQDPGQGLRLIYYSQIVNDFQKGDIAEGYSVSREKKESFPLTVTSAQKNPTAFYLCASSKRTPGAGETQYFGPGTRLLVL.

This clonotype was counted only a few times. The chain employs TRBV28 and TRBJ2-5, with a possible D match to TRBD1 (6 bases). V lost 3 bases to trimming and J lost 5 bases, with 10 bases between them. The CDR3 is made up of 13 amino acids. Germline values: CDR1 MDHEN, CDR2 SYDVKM. DNA for the CDR3: TGTGCCAGCAGTTTGGGACAATTGGAGACCCAGTACTTC. Translation: CASSLGQLETQYF.

This sequence joins TRBV6-5 and TRBJ2-2, with TRBD1 matching 7 bases. CDR3 size: 16 residues. CDR1 MNHEY and CDR2 SVGAGI come from the germline V gene. After removal of 0 bases from V and 0 bases from J, the junction contained 1 base not matched to a gene. DNA for the CDR3: TGTGCCAGCAGTTACTCGACAGGGACGAACACCGGGGAGCTGTTTTTT. Protein: CASSYSTGTNTGELFF.

V usage is TRBV7-2 and J usage is TRBJ1-5; 8 positions match TRBD1. This CDR3 is built from 14 residues. J gave up 1 base and V 5 bases, and 1 base lay outside the gene matches. The germline CDR1 and CDR2 sequences are SGHTA and FQGNSA. CDR3 sequence reads: CASSGQGSNQPQHF. The CDR3 DNA is TGTGCCAGCAGCGGACAGGGAAGCAATCAGCCCCAGCATTTT.